The clone carrying this TCR beta chain has ten or more counts. Its antigen is unknown. The data originate from a study of T cell repertoires in cytomegalovirus infection. Study at large: Public signatures in TCR beta pointed to CMV infection and matching HLA type. Findings and limits, study-wide: The cumulative frequency of public TCR beta families identified carriers of CMV plus the relevant HLA. Clonotypes of TCR beta that were HLA-C-restricted and CMV-specific dominated the ex vivo response.

MiXCR, run by TCRdb on the reads, gives a single entry per CDR3 protein. The table lists 100,000 or so distinct CDR3 sequences, more than 20% of them singletons. Sequencing was done on a sample of CD8+ T cells from PBMCs. This receptor was taken from a human donor in good health (CMV status not recorded). Some clones in this sample may be carry-over from other donors' samples.

The CDR3 sequence: CASSQPGGALGYEQYF. Here the CDR3 DNA reads TGTGCCAGCAGCCAGCCCGGGGGCGCCTTAGGGTACGAGCAGTACTTC. The J gene is TRBJ2-7, the V gene TRBV7-2, with D perhaps given as TRBD1 or TRBD2 (6 bases each). CDR1 and CDR2 from the germline V gene are SGHTA and FQGNSA. Trimming took 5 bases from V and 4 from J, leaving 21 bases between them. CDR3 size: 16 residues. The variable domain in full, with the rest retrieved from reference TRBV7-2 and TRBJ2-7, is GAGVSQSPSNKVTEKGKDVELRCDPISGHTALYWYRQSLGQGLEFLIYFQGNSAPDKSGLPSDRFSAERTGGSVSTLTIQRTQQEDSAVYLCASSQPGGALGYEQYFGPGTRLTVT.